Shown below are 12 T cell receptor beta chains from a single sample sequenced in a study of beta chain features in type 1 diabetes. The sequenced template was cDNA made from the entire isolated RNA. TCRdb's copy holds only in-frame clones and misses some; the assay was immunoSEQ multiplex PCR. The sample yields 120,000 to 150,000 clones, under 11% seen once. Source material: naive CD4+ T cells from blood. The receptors derive from a man aged 18 to 29 in good health.

The gene calls are TRBV29-1 and TRBJ1-4, with D uncertain. The CDR3 has 13 amino acids. The germline V and J ends were trimmed by 3 bases and 8 bases, with 13 bases remaining between them. Germline CDR1 and CDR2: SQVTM and ANQGSEA. The CDR3 loop reads CSVDSGIEEKLFF. CDR3 in DNA: TGCAGCGTTGATTCGGGGATAGAAGAAAAACTGTTTTTT.

This clone was counted a few times. J is TRBJ2-7 and V is TRBV11-2; possible D gene TRBD1, 5 bases. This CDR3 spans 13 amino acids. Trimming stripped 3 bases from V and 5 bases from J, with 11 bases between. Germline V lookup: CDR1 SGHAT, CDR2 FQNNGV. The CDR3 loop is CASSFFRADEQYF. DNA of the CDR3: TGTGCCAGCAGCTTTTTCAGGGCAGACGAGCAGTACTTC.

V is TRBV7-2 and J is TRBJ2-3, with D possibly being TRBD2 (5 bases). Trimming took 6 bases from V and 5 from J, leaving 15 bases between them. Germline CDR1 reads SGHTA; CDR2 reads FQGNSA. The CDR3 runs 14 residues. This chain's CDR3 is CASSSTYGIDTQYF. The CDR3 DNA is TGTGCCAGCAGTTCAACCTACGGGATAGATACGCAGTATTTT.

This clone came up many times. The gene calls are TRBV13 and TRBJ1-1; D ambiguous. Per the germline V gene, CDR1 is PRHDT and CDR2 is FYEKMQ (reference sequence). Trimming took off 5 bases at V and 7 bases at J, with 14 bases between the two ends. This CDR3 has 13 residues. The CDR3 spells CASSPREYLEAFF. CDR3 bases: TGTGCCAGCAGCCCGCGGGAGTACCTTGAAGCTTTCTTT.

This clone was recorded a few times. This rearrangement joins TRBV5-1 to TRBJ2-1, with D possibly matching TRBD2 (7 bases). V shed 2 bases and J shed 4 bases, with 10 bases lying between them. Germline loops: CDR1 SGHRS, CDR2 YFSETQ. The CDR3 runs to 14 residues. The CDR3 region has the DNA TGCGCCAGCAGCTTAGGGGGGGAATACAATGAGCAGTTCTTC. Translated: CASSLGGEYNEQFF.

This rearrangement joins TRBV18 to TRBJ2-1; 8 bases line up with TRBD2. This CDR3 spans 17 amino acids. Looked up from germline, CDR1 is KGHSH and CDR2 is LQKENI. With 4 bases clipped from V and 2 bases from J, the junction kept 10 bases outside the gene matches. The CDR3 bases are TGTGCCAGCTCACTACTTCGGGGGGGTAAGACCTACAATGAGCAGTTCTTC. This translates into CASSLLRGGKTYNEQFF. The full variable domain, its missing parts supplied by reference TRBV18 and TRBJ2-1, is NAGVMQNPRHLVRRRGQEARLRCSPMKGHSHVYWYRQLPEEGLKFMVYLQKENIIDESGMPKERFSAEFPKEGPSILRIQQVVRGDSAAYFCASSLLRGGKTYNEQFFGPGTRLTVL.

This clone was seen a few times. Written as DNA, the CDR3 is TGTGCCAGCAGCGTAGCCCCAACACAAGAGACCCAGTACTTC. It translates to CASSVAPTQETQYF. The V gene is TRBV9, the J gene TRBJ2-5; unclear D gene. Per germline, CDR1 SGDLS and CDR2 YYNGEE. CDR3 length: 14 residues. V was clipped by 0 bases and J by 2 bases, with 8 bases between them.

This clone was seen once. The chain is built from TRBV19 and TRBJ1-2, with 12 bases that match TRBD1. Trimming removed 7 bases from V and 7 bases from J; junction bases left unmatched: 16. The CDR3 is 17 amino acids. CDR1 is LNHDA and CDR2 is SQIVND in the germline V gene (reference sequence). In DNA form, the CDR3 reads TGTGCCAGTAACATCGGGACAGGGGGCGGCTTGGTTGGTGGCTACACCTTC. As protein: CASNIGTGGGLVGGYTF.

DNA of the CDR3: TGCGCCAGCAGCCATTGGAGCGGGGGGGCGGACACCGGGGAGCTGTTTTTT. Protein: CASSHWSGGADTGELFF. The chain carries TRBV4-3 and TRBJ2-2; TRBD2 matches 10 bases. V was pared by 3 bases and J by 3 bases, with 7 bases of the junction left unmatched. CDR1 is LGHNA and CDR2 is YSLEER in the germline V gene. The CDR3 runs to 17 residues.

The chain joins TRBV7-9 to TRBJ2-3, with D tentatively TRBD2 (7 bases). Trimming took 5 bases from V and 0 from J, leaving 24 bases between them. The CDR3 is 19 residues long. Germline V gene lookup returns CDR1 SEHNR and CDR2 FQNEAQ (reference sequence). The CDR3 DNA follows: TGTGCCAGCAGCCCTTCCCAGGTTTGGGGGCGGGGGAGCACAGATACGCAGTATTTT. Translated: CASSPSQVWGRGSTDTQYF.

This clone occurred a few times. The chain uses TRBV28 and TRBJ2-6; 10 bases agree with TRBD1. There are 18 residues in the CDR3. Germline CDR1 is MDHEN and CDR2 is SYDVKM. Germline trimming cut 6 bases from V and 0 bases from J; bases unmatched to any gene: 8. The CDR3 DNA reads TGTGCCAGCAGGACCTGGGACAGGGGAAGCTCTGGGGCCAACGTCCTGACTTTC. Its protein is CASRTWDRGSSGANVLTF.

The chain recombines TRBV10-3 with TRBJ2-5; D ambiguous. The length of the CDR3 is 12 residues. Per the germline V gene, CDR1 is ENHRY and CDR2 is SYGVKD. V was shortened by 5 bases and J by 5 bases, with 9 bases between the two germline ends. The CDR3, as DNA: TGTGCCATCAGTCGAGTCGGGGAGACCCAGTACTTC. Its translation is CAISRVGETQYF.